The text below deals with one TCR beta chain. The target antigen is unknown. With a much larger clone just one base away, this may be a read error. The CDR3 extends over 14 amino acids. The germline V gene encodes CDR1 WSHSY and CDR2 SAAADI. TCRdb analysed the PCR reads with MiXCR anew, one entry per CDR3 protein. The table records about 640,000 distinct CDR3 sequences, 15% to 20% of them present only once. The sample is drawn from a study of molecular identifiers for immune sequencing clone quantification. Study-level results: The sizes of highly expanded clones could be underestimated when identical TCR molecules share a barcode. Clones that exceeded 20 RNA copies held over 99% of effector molecules, yet under 1% in naive cells.

The chain employs TRBV10-2 and TRBJ1-1; tentatively, D is TRBD1 (5 bases). Sequencing used naive CD8+ T cells from blood, with Jurkat cell RNA spiked in. Noted subset: FACS-sorted CD8+CD4-CCR7+CD45RA+ naive T cells. This sequence was found in a human donor in good health. Some libraries in this study had Jurkat cell RNA spiked in. CDR3 in amino acids: CASGPGPSNTVAFF. CDR3 DNA: TGCGCCAGCGGACCGGGACCCTCGAACACTGTAGCTTTCTTT.